One T cell receptor beta chain is described in this entry. This record comes from a study of blood T cell repertoires in COVID-19. Study summary: PBMCs, B-cell-depleted T cells, or T cells provided the cDNA or gDNA that made up the material.

The CDR3 sequence is 17 residues long. V was clipped by 4 bases and J by 2 bases; unmatched bases: 8. The germline V gene encodes CDR1 SGHDT and CDR2 YYEEEE. Original processing notes: Scientists estimated how many nucleated cells there were by amplifying reference gene primers. The table came from immunoSEQ multiplex PCR; TCRdb's copy has only in-frame clones and leaves some out. The DNA gave D and trimming, while V, J and clone size come from that table. The repertoire includes about 480,000 clones, roughly 90% of them detected once, and 1.5% to 2% sits in the top ten. The V call is TRBV5-6, the J call TRBJ2-2, with TRBD2 identical over 10 bases. Sequencing was done on a sample of PBMCs or T cells enriched from blood (not recorded which). This receptor was taken from a woman in her forties who had recovered from COVID-19. CDR3 residues: CASSPDLAGDNTGELFF. Written as DNA, the CDR3 is TGTGCCAGCAGCCCGGACCTAGCGGGAGACAACACCGGGGAGCTGTTTTTT.